This T cell receptor (beta chain) was retrieved from a study of T cells in Graves' hyperthyroidism and ophthalmopathy. This clonotype was detected many times. RNA transcripts yielded amplified TCR beta CDR3 regions. First-round RT-PCR with HTBI primers amplified the TCR CDR3 region. TCRdb passed the multiplex PCR reads through MiXCR, listing each CDR3 protein once. The sample includes fewer than 750,000 distinct CDR3 sequences, 46% of them seen just once. CDR3 length equals 13 residues. V was pared by 3 bases and J by 8 bases, with 11 bases between. CDR1 and CDR2 from the germline V gene are ENHRY and SYGVKD.

The sequencing input was peripheral blood or thyroid tissue (not recorded which). The chain is built from TRBV10-3 and TRBJ1-5; D is perhaps TRBD1 (5 bases). The source of this sequence is a woman under 30 with Graves' hyperthyroidism. The CDR3 nucleotides are TGTGCCATCAGTGACAGGGAGGTCGAGCCCCAGCATTTT. Protein product: CAISDREVEPQHF.